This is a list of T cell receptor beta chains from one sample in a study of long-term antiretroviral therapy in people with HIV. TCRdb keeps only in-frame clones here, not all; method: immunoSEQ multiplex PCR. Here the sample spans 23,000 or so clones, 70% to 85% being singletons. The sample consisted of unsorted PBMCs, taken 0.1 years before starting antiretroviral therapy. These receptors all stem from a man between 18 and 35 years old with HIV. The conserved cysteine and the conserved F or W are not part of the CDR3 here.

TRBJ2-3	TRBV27	ASARWQGKADTQY
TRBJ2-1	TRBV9	ASSVAGAGAYNEQF
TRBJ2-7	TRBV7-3	ASSLTGGSYEQY
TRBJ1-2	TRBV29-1	SLRGPKRYGYT
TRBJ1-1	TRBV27	ASYKFGAETEAF
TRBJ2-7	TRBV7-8	ASSQTDRKSYEQY
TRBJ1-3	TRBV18	ASSPPEGTGGNTIY
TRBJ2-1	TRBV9	ASSFTGNGEQF
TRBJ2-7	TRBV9	ASSPLHESYEQY
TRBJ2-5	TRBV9	ASSVGAGVAETQY
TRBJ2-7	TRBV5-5	ASRPFIASEYEQY
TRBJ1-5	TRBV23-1	ASSQSISRPPNQPQH
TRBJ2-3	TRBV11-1	ASSLTGVFTDTQY
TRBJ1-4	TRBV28	ASGEDEKLF
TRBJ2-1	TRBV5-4	ASSLRLASSYNEQF
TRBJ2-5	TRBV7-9	ASSFPDWFEETQY
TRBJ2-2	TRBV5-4	AVGVAANTGELF
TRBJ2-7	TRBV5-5	ASSQGLAARPGPYEQY
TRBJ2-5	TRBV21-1	ASSKLLGFLAGWETQY
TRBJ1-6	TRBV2	ASKPRPGSDNSPLH
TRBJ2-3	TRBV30	AWRSGAVRDTQY
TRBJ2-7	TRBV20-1	SARVGYEQY
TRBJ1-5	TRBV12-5	ASGLVLGVSNQPQH
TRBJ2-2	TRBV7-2	ASSFSGASTGELF
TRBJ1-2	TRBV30	AWSYRGNYGYT
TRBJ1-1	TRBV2	ASSRQGRTEAF
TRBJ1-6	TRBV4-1	ASSQEPEERSIYNSPLH
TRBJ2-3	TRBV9	ASSVEWAGSTDTQY
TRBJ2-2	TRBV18	ASSPVLRVENTGELF
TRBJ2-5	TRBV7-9	ASSLGTSGKWVGQETQY
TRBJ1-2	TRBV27	ASTYTGGDGYT
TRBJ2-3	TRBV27	ASSLWGTDTQY
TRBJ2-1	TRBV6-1	ASSEFVTAVNEQF
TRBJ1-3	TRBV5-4	ASTLGGSGNTIY
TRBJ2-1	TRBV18	ASSPGLTDEQF
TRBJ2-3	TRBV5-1	ASSRRGRSDTQY
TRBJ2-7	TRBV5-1	ASSETSGDYEQY
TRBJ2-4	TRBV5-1	ASSLDVAKNIQY
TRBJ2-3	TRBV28	ATSLLWTSGRVDTQY
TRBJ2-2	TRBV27	ASSFTVNTGELF
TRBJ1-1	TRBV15	ATSRQGHTEAF
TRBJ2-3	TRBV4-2	ASSQERSAGVGDTQY
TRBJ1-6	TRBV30	AWSVLRGSNSPLH
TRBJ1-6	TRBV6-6	ASSYSGENSPLH
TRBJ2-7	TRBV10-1	ASSGTQVAYEQY
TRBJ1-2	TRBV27	ASSWARGRDGYT
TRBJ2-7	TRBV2	ASSEAPGSYEQY
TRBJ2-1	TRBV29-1	SVAQVSGNEQF
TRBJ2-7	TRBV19	ASSITGTLYEQY
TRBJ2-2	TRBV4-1	ASSEGNTGELF
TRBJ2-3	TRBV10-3	AISESPSEVGDTQY
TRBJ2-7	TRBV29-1	SVEDLRGETGDYEQY
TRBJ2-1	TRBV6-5	ASSDARSRVNEQF